These 22 T cell receptor beta chains came from one sample sequenced in a study of cytomegalovirus exposure and HLA in healthy donors. PCR primers comprised 60 Vbeta and 13 Jbeta primers. The repertoire was sequenced with immunoSEQ multiplex PCR; TCRdb's copy has only in-frame clones and lacks some. The data contain approximately 130,000 clones, 81% of them singletons. Sequencing was carried out using PBMCs. Receptors originate from a man aged 18 to 29 in good health and CMV-seronegative.

The V call is TRBV27, the J call TRBJ1-6; possible D gene TRBD1, 5 bases. The CDR3 extends over 13 amino acids. The germline V gene has CDR1 MNHEY and CDR2 SMNVEV (reference sequence). V was trimmed by 4 bases and J by 7 bases, leaving 8 bases between them. The CDR3 loop is CASSWGVNSPLHF. The CDR3 nucleotides are TGTGCCAGCAGTTGGGGGGTAAATTCACCCCTCCACTTT.

This chain uses TRBV13 with TRBJ2-7, with D perhaps TRBD1 (6 bases). V was trimmed by 4 bases and J by 2 bases, leaving 9 bases between them. CDR3 length: 13 amino acids. The germline V gene has CDR1 PRHDT and CDR2 FYEKMQ (reference sequence). CDR3 bases: TGTGCCAGCAGCTCACAGGGCCCCTACGAGCAGTACTTC. This encodes CASSSQGPYEQYF.

The chain is built from TRBV6-5 and TRBJ1-6, with 7 bases aligning to TRBD1. V was clipped by 0 bases and J by 9 bases; unmatched bases: 5. This CDR3 comprises 15 residues. Per germline, CDR1 MNHEY and CDR2 SVGAGI. CDR3 protein: CASSYSGQILSPLHF. The CDR3 DNA follows: TGTGCCAGCAGTTACTCGGGACAGATACTTTCACCCCTCCACTTT.

The chain employs TRBV7-6 and TRBJ2-2, with D maybe TRBD1 (6 bases). V lost 6 bases and J lost 6, with 11 bases in between. CDR3 size: 13 residues. Germline values: CDR1 SGHVS, CDR2 FNYEAQ. The CDR3 reads CASRLQGSGELFF. Here the CDR3 DNA reads TGTGCCAGCAGACTACAGGGATCCGGGGAGCTGTTTTTT.

This chain links TRBV2 with TRBJ2-7, with 7 nucleotides matching TRBD2. V dropped 3 bases and J dropped 6; count of bases not matched to a gene: 2. The germline V gene has CDR1 SNHLY and CDR2 FYNNEI. The CDR3 has 12 amino acids. The DNA for the CDR3 is TGTGCCAGCAGTGATCGGACTAGCGAGCAGTACTTC. Its translation is CASSDRTSEQYF.

This clone has only one observation. The chain is built from TRBV9 and TRBJ1-6, with TRBD1 matching over 10 bases. CDR3 length equals 15 residues. Trimming took 3 bases from V and 9 from J; bases not matched to a gene: 6. Germline assignment: CDR1 SGDLS and CDR2 YYNGEE. The CDR3 DNA sequence: TGTGCCAGCAGCGCTACCGGGACAGGGGTTTCACCCCTCCACTTT. Translating gives CASSATGTGVSPLHF.

V is TRBV4-1 and J is TRBJ2-4; D is possibly TRBD2 (6 bases). V lost 1 base and J lost 7, with 14 bases in between. The CDR3 length is 15 residues. The germline CDR1 and CDR2 sequences are MGHRA and YSYEKL. CDR3 amino acids: CASSQVGSLGNIQYF. The CDR3 nucleotides are TGCGCCAGCAGCCAAGTCGGGAGTCTAGGGAACATTCAGTACTTC.

V and J are TRBV18 and TRBJ2-7; 12 bases align to TRBD1. Germline lookup yields CDR1 KGHSH and CDR2 LQKENI. The CDR3 spans 14 residues. With V trimmed by 3 bases and J by 5 bases, 2 bases remained unmatched. CDR3 bases: TGTGCCAGCTCACCTGGGACAGGGGGCCACGAGCAGTACTTC. It is translated as CASSPGTGGHEQYF.

V and J are TRBV4-3 and TRBJ2-3; 14 bases are shared with TRBD2. CDR1 is LGHNA and CDR2 is YSLEER in the germline V gene. Trimming cost V 2 bases and J 5 bases; bases outside gene matches: 6. CDR3 length equals 17 residues. CDR3 protein: CASSQSLGTSGGDTQYF. CDR3 bases: TGCGCCAGCAGCCAATCCCTAGGGACTAGCGGGGGAGATACGCAGTATTTT.

The chain couples TRBV28 to TRBJ1-1, with D perhaps TRBD1 (5 bases). V shed 2 bases and J shed 4 bases, with 8 bases lying between them. The CDR3 is made up of 13 amino acids. Germline CDR1 and CDR2: MDHEN and SYDVKM. DNA of the CDR3: TGTGCCAGCAGTTTACTAGGGGTCACTGAAGCTTTCTTT. Translated: CASSLLGVTEAFF.

This chain joins TRBV12-5 and TRBJ2-7; 7 positions match TRBD1. Trimming took 6 bases from V and 1 from J; bases not matched to a gene: 3. Germline V gene lookup returns CDR1 LGHNT and CDR2 FRNRAP. The CDR3 runs to 13 residues. CDR3 sequence: CASGGTVSYEQYF. CDR3 DNA: TGTGCTAGTGGGGGGACAGTTTCCTACGAGCAGTACTTC.

The CDR3 DNA follows: TGTGCCAGCTCACCAAGGGACAGTAACTACGAGCAGTACTTC. It codes for CASSPRDSNYEQYF. The chain recombines TRBV18 with TRBJ2-7, with 7 bases fitting TRBD1. V lost 2 bases to trimming and J lost 3 bases; unmatched junction nucleotides: 4. The CDR3 has 14 residues. Germline lookup yields CDR1 KGHSH and CDR2 LQKENI.

The chain recombines TRBV2 with TRBJ1-1, with unresolved D. The germline gives CDR1 SNHLY, CDR2 FYNNEI. The CDR3 loop spans 14 amino acids. Trimming pared 6 bases from V and 1 base from J, leaving 12 bases between. The CDR3 sequence: CASSPPPGNTEAFF. The CDR3, as DNA: TGTGCCAGCAGCCCCCCCCCGGGGAACACTGAAGCTTTCTTT.

This chain uses TRBV23-1 with TRBJ1-2, with TRBD1 as a possible D gene (6 bases). TRBV23-1 carries the ORF label, with uncertain function. The CDR3 loop spans 20 amino acids. V lost 1 base, J lost 0 bases, and 24 bases lay in between. The CDR3 is CASSQWVQGPQSLSNYGYTF. For the CDR3, the DNA is TGCGCCAGCAGTCAATGGGTACAGGGCCCGCAGTCACTCTCTAACTATGGCTACACCTTC.

V is TRBV7-9 and J is TRBJ1-6; 9 positions match TRBD1. V dropped 5 bases and J dropped 4; count of bases not matched to a gene: 9. Germline V gene sequence: CDR1 SEHNR, CDR2 FQNEAQ (reference sequence). The CDR3 consists of 17 residues. CDR3 in amino acids: CASSHPRDREYNSPLHF. The DNA of the CDR3 is TGTGCCAGCAGCCACCCCCGGGACAGGGAGTATAATTCACCCCTCCACTTT.

V usage is TRBV2 and J usage is TRBJ2-5; D is possibly TRBD1 (6 bases). Germline V gives CDR1 SNHLY, CDR2 FYNNEI. The CDR3 has 11 amino acids. Between the trimmed V and J ends, which lost 6 bases and 11 bases, there was a span of 13 bases. CDR3 in DNA: TGTGCCAGCAGGGGCAGGGGAGAGCAGTACTTC. Translating it yields CASRGRGEQYF. The entire variable domain, with the rest obtained from reference TRBV2 and TRBJ2-5, is as follows: EPEVTQTPSHQVTQMGQEVILRCVPISNHLYFYWYRQILGQKVEFLVSFYNNEISEKSEIFDDQFSVERPDGSNFTLKIRSTKLEDSAMYFCASRGRGEQYFGPGTRLLVL.

The chain carries TRBV4-1 and TRBJ2-7; a weak D match, TRBD1 (5 bases). Germline V gene lookup returns CDR1 MGHRA and CDR2 YSYEKL. CDR3 size: 15 residues. Trimming cost V 0 bases and J 2 bases, with 11 bases left between them. CDR3 in DNA: TGCGCCAGCAGCCAAGAGACAGCCTCTACCTACGAGCAGTACTTC. Translating gives CASSQETASTYEQYF.

The chain has TRBV7-2 and TRBJ2-5; a possible D gene is TRBD2 (7 bases). Germline values: CDR1 SGHTA, CDR2 FQGNSA. The CDR3 is 16 amino acids. The ends were cut back, 1 base at V and 2 bases at J, with 14 bases in the middle. CDR3 in DNA: TGTGCCAGCAGCTTAGTAGGGGGGGGAAATCAAGAGACCCAGTACTTC. Translation: CASSLVGGGNQETQYF.

The J gene is TRBJ1-2, the V gene TRBV6-5, with D tentatively TRBD1 (6 bases). Germline V gene data show CDR1 as MNHEY and CDR2 as SVGAGI. The CDR3 length is 14 residues. V was clipped by 3 bases and J by 6 bases, with 14 bases between them. CDR3 residues: CASSYGGGVNGYTF. DNA of the CDR3: TGTGCCAGCAGTTATGGCGGGGGCGTAAATGGCTACACCTTC.

The rearrangement joins TRBV19 to TRBJ1-6; maybe TRBD1 (6 bases). The CDR3 loop spans 13 amino acids. CDR1 is LNHDA and CDR2 is SQIVND in the germline V gene (reference sequence). The germline V and J ends were trimmed by 7 bases and 9 bases, with 13 bases remaining between them. CDR3 region: CASNNKGGSPLHF. The CDR3 bases are TGTGCCAGTAACAACAAAGGGGGTTCACCCCTCCACTTT.

The rearrangement uses TRBV2 and TRBJ1-6; 7 bases align to TRBD1. After removal of 8 bases from V and 0 bases from J, the junction contained 10 bases not matched to a gene. Germline assignment: CDR1 SNHLY and CDR2 FYNNEI. The CDR3 contains 17 residues. CDR3 region: CASFRGFTSSYNSPLHF. CDR3 DNA sequence: TGTGCCAGCTTCAGGGGGTTTACGAGCTCCTATAATTCACCCCTCCACTTT.

V is TRBV11-2 and J is TRBJ1-1; 8 bases agree with TRBD1. The CDR3 is 14 residues long. Germline CDR1 and CDR2: SGHAT and FQNNGV. Trimming cost V 4 bases and J 6 bases; bases outside gene matches: 7. The CDR3 here is CASSSDRVVPEAFF. As DNA, the CDR3 is TGTGCCAGCAGCTCGGACAGGGTAGTGCCTGAAGCTTTCTTT.